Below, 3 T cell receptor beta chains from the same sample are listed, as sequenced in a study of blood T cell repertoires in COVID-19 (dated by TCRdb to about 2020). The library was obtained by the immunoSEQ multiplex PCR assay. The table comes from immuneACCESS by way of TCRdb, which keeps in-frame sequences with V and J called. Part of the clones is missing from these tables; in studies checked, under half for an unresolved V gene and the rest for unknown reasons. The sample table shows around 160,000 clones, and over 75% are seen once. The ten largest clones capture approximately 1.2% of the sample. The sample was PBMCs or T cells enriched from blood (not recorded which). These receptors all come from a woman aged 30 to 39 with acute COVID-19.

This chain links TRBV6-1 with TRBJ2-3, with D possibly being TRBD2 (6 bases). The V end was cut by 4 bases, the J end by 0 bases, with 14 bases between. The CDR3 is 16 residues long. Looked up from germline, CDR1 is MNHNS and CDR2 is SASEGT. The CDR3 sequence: CASSGLIAESTDTQYF. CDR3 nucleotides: TGTGCCAGCAGTGGACTGATAGCGGAAAGCACAGATACGCAGTATTTT.

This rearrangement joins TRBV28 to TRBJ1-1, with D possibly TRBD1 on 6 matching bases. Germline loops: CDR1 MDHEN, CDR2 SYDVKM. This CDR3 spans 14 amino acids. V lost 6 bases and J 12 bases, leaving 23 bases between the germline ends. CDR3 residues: CASRTAARGTVTFF. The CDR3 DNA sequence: TGTGCCAGCAGGACCGCCGCCAGGGGAACGGTAACTTTCTTT.

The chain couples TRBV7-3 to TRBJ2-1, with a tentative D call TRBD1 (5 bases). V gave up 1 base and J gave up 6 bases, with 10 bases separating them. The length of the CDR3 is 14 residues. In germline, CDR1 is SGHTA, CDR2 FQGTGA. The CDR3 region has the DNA TGTGCCAGCAGCTTAATGGGGCCGAGCAATGAGCAGTTCTTC. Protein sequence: CASSLMGPSNEQFF.